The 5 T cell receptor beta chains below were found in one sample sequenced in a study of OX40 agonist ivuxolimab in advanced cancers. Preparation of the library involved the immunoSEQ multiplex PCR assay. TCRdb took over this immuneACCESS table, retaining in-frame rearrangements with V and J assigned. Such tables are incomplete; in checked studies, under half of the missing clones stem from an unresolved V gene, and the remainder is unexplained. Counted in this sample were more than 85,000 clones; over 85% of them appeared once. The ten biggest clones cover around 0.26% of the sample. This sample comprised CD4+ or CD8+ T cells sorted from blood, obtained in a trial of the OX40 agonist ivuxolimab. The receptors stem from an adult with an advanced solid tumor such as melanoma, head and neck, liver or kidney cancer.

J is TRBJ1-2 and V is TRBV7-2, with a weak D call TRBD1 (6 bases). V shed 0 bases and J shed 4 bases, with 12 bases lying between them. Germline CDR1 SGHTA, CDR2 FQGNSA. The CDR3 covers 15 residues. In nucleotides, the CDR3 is TGTGCCAGCAGCTTAGCGACCGGACAGAGCTATGGCTACACCTTC. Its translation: CASSLATGQSYGYTF.

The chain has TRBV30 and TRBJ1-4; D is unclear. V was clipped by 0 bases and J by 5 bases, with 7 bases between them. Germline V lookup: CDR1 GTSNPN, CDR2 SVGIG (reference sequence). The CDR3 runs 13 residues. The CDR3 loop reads CAWSVQGNEKLFF. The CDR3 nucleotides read TGTGCCTGGAGTGTACAAGGAAATGAAAAACTGTTTTTT.

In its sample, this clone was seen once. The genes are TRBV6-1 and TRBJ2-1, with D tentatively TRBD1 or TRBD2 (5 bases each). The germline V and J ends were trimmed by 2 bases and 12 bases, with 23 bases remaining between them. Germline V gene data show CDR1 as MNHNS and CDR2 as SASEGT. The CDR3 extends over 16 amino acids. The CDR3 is CASSEWGKQPKTGQFF. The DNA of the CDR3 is TGTGCCAGCAGTGAATGGGGGAAACAGCCGAAGACGGGGCAGTTCTTC.

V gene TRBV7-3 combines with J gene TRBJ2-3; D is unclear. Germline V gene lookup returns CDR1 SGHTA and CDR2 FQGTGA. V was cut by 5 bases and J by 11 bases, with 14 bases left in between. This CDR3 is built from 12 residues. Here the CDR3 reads CASSAHMSQQYF. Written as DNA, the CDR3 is TGTGCCAGCAGCGCGCACATGTCCCAGCAGTATTTT.

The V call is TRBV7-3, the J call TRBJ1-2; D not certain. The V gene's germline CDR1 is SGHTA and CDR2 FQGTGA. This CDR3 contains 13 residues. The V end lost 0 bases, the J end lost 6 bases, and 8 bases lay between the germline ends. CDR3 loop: CASSLTSPDGYTF. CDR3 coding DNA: TGTGCCAGCAGCTTAACGTCCCCCGATGGCTACACCTTC.